The sample holds a few counts of the clone carrying this T cell receptor beta chain. Its matching antigen is unknown. TCRdb re-analysed the 5' RACE reads in MiXCR, keeping a single row per CDR3 protein. The sample lists about 200,000 distinct CDR3 sequences, 15% to 20% occurring once. This specimen comes from a study of T-cell memory formation after mild COVID-19. V was shortened by 1 base and J by 2 bases, with 15 bases between the two germline ends. Looked up from germline, CDR1 is MGHRA and CDR2 is YSYEKL. This CDR3 region has 17 residues. Points from the study as a whole: Shrinking CD4+ clones resided mostly in CM and EM, and CD8+ ones in EMRA. Confirmation of SARS-CoV-2 specificity was lacking for second-wave clones peaking day 37. The finding that pre-infection memory included some responding clones suggested that cross-reactive memory joined.

This TCR derives from an adult woman who had mild COVID-19 (a few samples of this study predate the infection). Cell type and time point are not known. Material: PBMCs or a T cell subset sorted from them (not recorded which). The J gene is TRBJ2-1, the V gene TRBV4-1; D might be TRBD1 or TRBD2, each matching 5 bases. DNA for the CDR3: TGCGCCAGCAGCCAAGGGCGACCGGGACGGCCCTACAATGAGCAGTTCTTC. Protein: CASSQGRPGRPYNEQFF.